This T cell receptor (beta chain) was sequenced in a study of blood T cell repertoires in COVID-19. The repertoire was sequenced with immunoSEQ multiplex PCR; TCRdb's copy has only in-frame clones and lacks some. The data hold some 48,000 clones, with around four fifths observed a single time. The sequenced material came from peripheral blood. The TCR comes from a human donor with acute or convalescent COVID-19. The donor label of this sample is uncertain.

The CDR3 nucleotides are TGTGCCAGCAGTTTGAAACAGGGCTACGAGCAGTACTTC. Protein product: CASSLKQGYEQYF. The chain couples TRBV27 to TRBJ2-7, with D possibly TRBD1 on 6 matching bases. With 3 bases removed from V and 3 bases from J, the gap between germline ends came to 9 bases. The CDR3 length is 13 residues. Germline V CDR1 and CDR2: MNHEY, SMNVEV (reference sequence).